A single sample is the source of the 21 T cell receptor beta chains below, sequenced in a study of vaccination and CD4 T cells after COVID-19. The antigens these receptors bind are not known. Treatment defined: 10-day PBMC culture with coronavirus spike peptide pools or control peptides (ViraFEST assay). Oncomine TCR Beta short-read sequencing was applied to DNA from cultured CD4+ T cells. TCRdb recomputed calls from the PCR reads with MiXCR, one row per CDR3 protein. Of about 12,000 distinct CDR3 sequences in the sample, around 46% were seen once. The sequencing input was CD4+ T cells from blood, cultured in vitro. These receptors were collected from a human donor who had recovered from COVID-19.

The chain employs TRBV11-3 and TRBJ2-5; TRBD2 matches at 7 bases. Trimming took 1 base from V and 2 from J; bases not matched to a gene: 1. This CDR3 has 14 residues. Germline V gene sequence: CDR1 SGHNT, CDR2 YENEEA. This CDR3 reads CASSLGRGQETQYF. CDR3 in DNA: TGTGCCAGCAGCTTAGGGCGGGGGCAAGAGACCCAGTACTTC.

The chain carries TRBV2 and TRBJ2-3, with D perhaps assigned TRBD1 or TRBD2 (5 bases each). Germline-derived CDR1 and CDR2 are SNHLY and FYNNEI. The CDR3 length is 15 residues. V gave up 2 bases and J gave up 1 base, with 10 bases separating them. The CDR3 DNA reads as TGTGCCAGCAGTGAATGGGACGGGGGCACAGATACGCAGTATTTT. Translated: CASSEWDGGTDTQYF.

Here the CDR3 reads CSANSGGLAGGPGETQYF. The CDR3 bases are TGCAGTGCTAATTCTGGTGGGCTAGCGGGAGGGCCGGGTGAGACCCAGTACTTC. The rearrangement links TRBV20-1 to TRBJ2-5, with 12 bases fitting TRBD2. The CDR3 extends over 18 amino acids. V trimming: 4 bases; J trimming: 5 bases; junction bases outside the gene matches: 17. Germline V gives CDR1 DFQATT, CDR2 SNEGSKA (reference sequence).

This clonotype turned up a few times. V gene TRBV28 combines with J gene TRBJ1-2; possibly TRBD1 for D (6 bases). The CDR3 consists of 15 residues. Germline-derived CDR1 and CDR2 are MDHEN and SYDVKM. Trimming removed 5 bases from V and 5 bases from J, with 18 bases in between. The CDR3: CASSVLVGGSYGYTF. In DNA, the CDR3 is TGTGCCAGCAGTGTCCTGGTAGGGGGTTCGTATGGCTACACCTTC.

This clonotype showed up just once. The chain joins TRBV12-3 or TRBV12-4 to TRBJ1-6, with D uncertain. The CDR3 length is 14 residues. Trimming left V 4 bases short and J 7 bases short, with 11 bases between. The CDR3 bases are TGTGCCAGCAGTTCAGGTCACTGGAATTCACCCCTCCACTTT. Translating gives CASSSGHWNSPLHF.

This clonotype was recorded a few times. This rearrangement joins TRBV7-3 to TRBJ2-3, with 13 positions matching TRBD2. This CDR3 is 15 amino acids long. The V and J ends lost 4 bases and 4 bases, in that order; junction bases with no gene match: 2. Germline V gene data show CDR1 as SGHTA and CDR2 as FQGTGA. The CDR3 DNA sequence: TGTGCCAGCAGCTCGACTAGCGGGAGGCCAGATACGCAGTATTTT. Its protein product is CASSSTSGRPDTQYF. Complete variable domain (other parts from reference TRBV7-3 and TRBJ2-3): GAGVSQTPSNKVTEKGKYVELRCDPISGHTALYWYRQSLGQGPEFLIYFQGTGAADDSGLPNDRFFAVRPEGSVSTLKIQRTERGDSAVYLCASSSTSGRPDTQYFGPGTRLTVL.

This chain joins TRBV7-8 and TRBJ2-7; 11 bases align to TRBD1. Germline trimming cut 5 bases from V and 1 base from J; bases unmatched to any gene: 4. Germline V gene data show CDR1 as SGHVS and CDR2 as FQNEAQ. The CDR3 length is 15 residues. Here the CDR3 reads CASSVGQGASYEQYF. CDR3 DNA: TGTGCCAGCAGCGTAGGACAGGGGGCATCCTACGAGCAGTACTTC.

This chain joins TRBV4-1 and TRBJ1-5; 7 bases match TRBD1. Trimming removed 0 bases from V and 4 bases from J; junction bases left unmatched: 9. Germline lookup yields CDR1 MGHRA and CDR2 YSYEKL. The CDR3 sequence is 17 residues long. The CDR3 nucleotides are TGCGCCAGCAGCCAAGAATCGGGCAGGGGGTATAATCAGCCCCAGCATTTT. Its translation is CASSQESGRGYNQPQHF.

This clonotype was observed a handful of times. The V gene is TRBV20-1, the J gene TRBJ2-7, with TRBD2 matching 7 bases. CDR3 size: 15 residues. Germline V lookup: CDR1 DFQATT, CDR2 SNEGSKA (reference sequence). The V and J ends lost 4 bases and 1 base, in that order; junction bases with no gene match: 10. The CDR3 here is CSAIRAGEASYEQYF. CDR3 nucleotide sequence: TGCAGTGCTATACGCGCGGGGGAGGCGTCCTACGAGCAGTACTTC.

The chain uses TRBV7-9 and TRBJ1-1; D remains ambiguous. The length of the CDR3 is 14 residues. V was clipped by 5 bases and J by 1 base, with 11 bases between them. CDR1 and CDR2 (germline): SEHNR, FQNEAQ (reference sequence). CDR3 DNA: TGTGCCAGCAGCCGAGCGTTTGGGAACACTGAAGCTTTCTTT. Protein sequence: CASSRAFGNTEAFF.

This clonotype was seen a few times. The V and J genes are TRBV27 and TRBJ1-6; TRBD1 aligns across 7 bases. V shed 6 bases, J shed 10 bases, and the junction held 3 bases outside the gene matches. Germline CDR1 MNHEY, CDR2 SMNVEV (reference sequence). The CDR3 consists of 12 residues. CDR3 in amino acids: CASRTGLSPLHF. Written as DNA, the CDR3 is TGTGCCAGCAGGACAGGGCTCTCACCCCTCCACTTT.

This clonotype was seen only a few times. The chain employs TRBV4-2 and TRBJ2-2, with D perhaps TRBD1 or TRBD2 (5 bases each). The ends were cut back, 2 bases at V and 4 bases at J, with 17 bases in the middle. The CDR3 is 17 residues long. CDR1 and CDR2 (germline): LGHNA, YNFKEQ. The CDR3 protein is CASSQLSTAGTTGELFF. The CDR3 DNA sequence: TGTGCCAGCAGCCAACTCTCCACCGCAGGGACCACCGGGGAGCTGTTTTTT.

The chain recombines TRBV10-3 with TRBJ2-7, with D tentatively TRBD2 (5 bases). Trimming shortened V by 7 bases and J by 3 bases, and 16 bases separated the two germline ends. This CDR3 comprises 14 residues. Germline V CDR1 and CDR2: ENHRY, SYGVKD. The CDR3 bases are TGTGCCATCACGAGGGAGTTTTTGAGCTACGAGCAGTACTTC. Protein: CAITREFLSYEQYF.

This clonotype was seen a handful of times. The V call is TRBV25-1, the J call TRBJ1-1; TRBD1 matches 8 bases. The CDR3 runs 14 residues. After removal of 3 bases from V and 4 bases from J, the junction contained 4 bases not matched to a gene. In germline, CDR1 is MGHDK, CDR2 SYGVNS. CDR3 DNA sequence: TGTGCCAGCAGTGAGGCCGGACAGGGCACTGAAGCTTTCTTT. It yields the protein CASSEAGQGTEAFF. Looking up the rest from reference TRBV25-1 and TRBJ1-1 gives the full variable domain: EADIYQTPRYLVIGTGKKITLECSQTMGHDKMYWYQQDPGMELHLIHYSYGVNSTEKGDLSSESTVSRIRTEHFPLTLESARPSHTSQYLCASSEAGQGTEAFFGQGTRLTVV.

A few counts support this clonotype. The chain has TRBV20-1 and TRBJ1-3; D remains unclear. Germline CDR1 is DFQATT and CDR2 is SNEGSKA (reference sequence). The CDR3 runs to 14 residues. The V end lost 6 bases, the J end lost 0 bases, and 12 bases lay between the germline ends. This chain's CDR3 is CSALAPDSGNTIYF. In nucleotides, the CDR3 is TGCAGTGCCTTGGCACCGGACTCTGGAAACACCATATATTTT.

This clonotype was detected only a few times. The CDR3 sequence is CASSDRGVYGYTF. In DNA form, the CDR3 reads TGTGCCAGCAGTGACAGGGGGGTCTATGGCTACACCTTC. The chain recombines TRBV28 with TRBJ1-2; TRBD1 matches 9 bases. Germline V lookup: CDR1 MDHEN, CDR2 SYDVKM. The CDR3 extends over 13 amino acids. Unmatched junction bases numbered 2, after V lost 5 bases and J lost 4 bases.

V usage is TRBV18 and J usage is TRBJ1-1, with D unclear. CDR1 is KGHSH and CDR2 is LQKENI in the germline V gene. V lost 1 base, J lost 1 base, and 10 bases lay in between. The CDR3 runs 15 residues. The CDR3 reads CASSPRQDWNTEAFF. CDR3 DNA: TGTGCCAGCTCACCACGTCAGGACTGGAACACTGAAGCTTTCTTT.

The chain couples TRBV4-1 to TRBJ1-1; D is uncertain. V gave up 4 bases and J gave up 5 bases, with 23 bases separating them. This CDR3 is 17 amino acids long. From germline, CDR1 is MGHRA and CDR2 YSYEKL. CDR3 coding DNA: TGCGCCAGCAGCCCGATTCGGAGGCCCAGAGCGGGGACTGAAGCTTTCTTT. Amino acid sequence: CASSPIRRPRAGTEAFF.

This CDR3 is CASSIRGNQPQHF. The CDR3 nucleotides read TGTGCCAGTAGTATAAGGGGGAATCAGCCCCAGCATTTT. The rearrangement joins TRBV19 to TRBJ1-5, with D tentatively TRBD1 (6 bases). Trimming removed 2 bases from V and 4 bases from J, with 6 bases in between. CDR1 and CDR2 from the germline V gene are LNHDA and SQIVND (reference sequence). The CDR3 spans 13 residues. The whole variable domain, remainder taken from reference TRBV19 and TRBJ1-5, is DGGITQSPKYLFRKEGQNVTLSCEQNLNHDAMYWYRQDPGQGLRLIYYSQIVNDFQKGDIAEGYSVSREKKESFPLTVTSAQKNPTAFYLCASSIRGNQPQHFGDGTRLSIL.

The chain employs TRBV7-2 and TRBJ2-2, with D hard to call. The CDR3 covers 14 residues. The germline CDR1 and CDR2 sequences are SGHTA and FQGNSA. Trimming shortened V by 1 base and J by 3 bases, and 6 bases separated the two germline ends. The CDR3 region is CASSLGQHTGELFF. The CDR3 DNA sequence: TGTGCCAGCAGCTTAGGCCAGCACACCGGGGAGCTGTTTTTT.

In DNA, the CDR3 is TGTGCCACCCGGCTAGGGGGGTTCAACACTGAAGCTTTCTTT. Encoded protein: CATRLGGFNTEAFF. V usage is TRBV6-1 and J usage is TRBJ1-1, with a tentative D call TRBD1 (6 bases). Trimming removed 10 bases from V and 2 bases from J, with 17 bases in between. From germline, CDR1 is MNHNS and CDR2 SASEGT. The CDR3 is made up of 14 amino acids.